This TCR beta chain was captured by sequencing in a study of beta chain features in type 1 diabetes. Notes on the study in general: Among patients with Type 1 diabetes, TCRB CDR3s were moderately but significantly shorter in every one of the four CD4+ subsets.

Expressed TCRB transcripts got sequenced, as all isolated RNA was reverse transcribed. The protocol was immunoSEQ multiplex PCR, while the TCRdb copy is restricted to in-frame clones and leaves out a portion. The table has more than 150,000 clones, about 12% seen once. This clone occurred a few times. Its antigen is unknown. This CDR3 region has 17 residues. In germline, CDR1 is SQVTM, CDR2 ANQGSEA. V lost 1 base to trimming and J lost 8 bases; unmatched junction nucleotides: 18. This chain uses TRBV29-1 with TRBJ1-1, with TRBD1 matching 8 bases. Source material: central memory CD4+ T cells from blood. The TCR was taken from a woman aged 18 to 35 in good health. This CDR3 reads CSVEVAPGGYAYREAFF. As DNA, the CDR3 is TGCAGCGTTGAAGTAGCCCCAGGGGGCTATGCCTATAGGGAAGCTTTCTTT.